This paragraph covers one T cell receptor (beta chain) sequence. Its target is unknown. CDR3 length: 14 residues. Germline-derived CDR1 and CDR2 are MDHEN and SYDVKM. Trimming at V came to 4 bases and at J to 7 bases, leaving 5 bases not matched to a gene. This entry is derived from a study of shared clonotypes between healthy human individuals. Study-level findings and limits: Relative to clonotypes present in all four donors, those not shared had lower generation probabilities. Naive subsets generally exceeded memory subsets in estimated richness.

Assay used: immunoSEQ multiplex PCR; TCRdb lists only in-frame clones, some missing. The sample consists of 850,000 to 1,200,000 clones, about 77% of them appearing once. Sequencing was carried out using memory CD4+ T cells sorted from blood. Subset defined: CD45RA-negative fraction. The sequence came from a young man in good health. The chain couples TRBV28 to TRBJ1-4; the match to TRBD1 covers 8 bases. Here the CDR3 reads CASSSGQEVEKLFF. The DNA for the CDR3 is TGTGCCAGCAGTTCGGGACAGGAAGTTGAAAAACTGTTTTTT.